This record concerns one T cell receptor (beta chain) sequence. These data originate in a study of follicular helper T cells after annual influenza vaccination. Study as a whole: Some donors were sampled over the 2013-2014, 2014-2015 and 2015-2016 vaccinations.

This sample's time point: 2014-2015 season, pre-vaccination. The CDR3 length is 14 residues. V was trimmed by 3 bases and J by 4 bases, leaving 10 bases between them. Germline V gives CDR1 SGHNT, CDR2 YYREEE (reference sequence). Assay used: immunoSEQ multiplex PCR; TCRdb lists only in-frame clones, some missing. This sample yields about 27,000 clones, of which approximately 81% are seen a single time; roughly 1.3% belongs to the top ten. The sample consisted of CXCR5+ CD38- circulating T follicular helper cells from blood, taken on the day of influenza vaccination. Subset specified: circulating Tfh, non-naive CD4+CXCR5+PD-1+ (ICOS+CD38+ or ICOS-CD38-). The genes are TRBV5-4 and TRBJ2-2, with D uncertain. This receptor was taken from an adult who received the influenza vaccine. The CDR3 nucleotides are TGTGCCAGCAGCTCGCAGTCGGGCACCGGGGAGCTGTTTTTT. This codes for CASSSQSGTGELFF.